The 17 T cell receptor beta chains given below trace back to one sample, sequenced in a study of blood T cell repertoires in COVID-19. Using immunoSEQ multiplex PCR, the repertoire was profiled, and TCRdb retains in-frame clones only, with some absent. The repertoire holds some 330,000 clones, with roughly nine tenths as singletons. The specimen was peripheral blood. These receptors all stem from a woman aged 25 to 39 with COVID-19, enrolled during active disease.

V usage is TRBV7-2 and J usage is TRBJ2-5, with D perhaps matching TRBD2 (5 bases). The V end was cut by 1 base, the J end by 5 bases, with 11 bases between. The CDR3 runs 14 residues. The germline CDR1 and CDR2 sequences are SGHTA and FQGNSA. The CDR3 protein is CASSLGLARETQYF. Written as DNA, the CDR3 is TGTGCCAGCAGCTTAGGGCTAGCCCGGGAGACCCAGTACTTC.

The V call is TRBV28, the J call TRBJ1-3; unclear D gene. Trimming took 5 bases from V and 0 from J, leaving 8 bases between them. The CDR3 runs to 14 residues. The germline CDR1 and CDR2 sequences are MDHEN and SYDVKM. CDR3 coding DNA: TGTGCCAGCAGTACACCCCACTCTGGAAACACCATATATTTT. Protein sequence: CASSTPHSGNTIYF.

The gene calls are TRBV11-3 and TRBJ2-3; 10 bases map to TRBD2. This CDR3 comprises 13 residues. The V and J ends lost 6 bases and 8 bases, in that order; junction bases with no gene match: 5. The V gene's germline CDR1 is SGHNT and CDR2 YENEEA. The CDR3: CASSGAGGPTQYF. CDR3 DNA: TGTGCCAGCAGTGGAGCGGGGGGGCCTACGCAGTATTTT.

The genes are TRBV6-1 and TRBJ2-1; possible D gene TRBD2, 6 bases. V lost 4 bases to trimming and J lost 0 bases, with 13 bases between them. This CDR3 comprises 16 residues. CDR1 MNHNS and CDR2 SASEGT come from the germline V gene. Here the CDR3 reads CASSARRGNSYNEQFF. The CDR3 DNA reads TGTGCCAGCAGTGCCCGCCGGGGGAACTCCTACAATGAGCAGTTCTTC.

There are a few counts of this clone. The sample carries other DNA sequences with the same CDR3. The chain is built from TRBV6-5 and TRBJ1-3; 7 nucleotides agree with TRBD1. This CDR3 has 15 amino acids. Germline-derived CDR1 and CDR2 are MNHEY and SVGAGI. The J segment lost 0 bases and the V segment lost 6 bases, leaving 5 bases of the junction unmatched. The CDR3 is CASSLTGNSGNTIYF. The CDR3 DNA is TGTGCCAGCAGCTTGACAGGGAACTCTGGAAACACCATATATTTT.

The chain links TRBV19 to TRBJ1-2; D perhaps matches TRBD1 (5 bases). Germline V gene data show CDR1 as LNHDA and CDR2 as SQIVND (reference sequence). There are 13 residues in the CDR3. Trimming left V 10 bases short and J 8 bases short, with 20 bases between. CDR3 in amino acids: CATSMGRTRGYTF. Written as DNA, the CDR3 is TGTGCCACCTCTATGGGGCGAACCCGGGGCTACACCTTC. Variable domain in full (rest from reference TRBV19 and TRBJ1-2): DGGITQSPKYLFRKEGQNVTLSCEQNLNHDAMYWYRQDPGQGLRLIYYSQIVNDFQKGDIAEGYSVSREKKESFPLTVTSAQKNPTAFYLCATSMGRTRGYTFGSGTRLTVV.

The rearrangement joins TRBV20-1 to TRBJ1-2, with 8 bases matching TRBD1. V shed 4 bases, J shed 8 bases, and the junction held 3 bases outside the gene matches. The germline CDR1 and CDR2 sequences are DFQATT and SNEGSKA (reference sequence). This CDR3 region has 11 residues. As DNA, the CDR3 is TGCAGTGCTATGGACAGGGTAGGCTACACCTTC. It specifies CSAMDRVGYTF.

The chain carries TRBV10-3 and TRBJ1-1, with 7 bases aligning to TRBD1. The J segment lost 7 bases and the V segment lost 4 bases, leaving 9 bases of the junction unmatched. The CDR3 has 14 residues. Germline V lookup: CDR1 ENHRY, CDR2 SYGVKD. As DNA, the CDR3 is TGTGCCATCAGTGTAGAACAGGGGTTGGGTGAAGCTTTCTTT. It encodes CAISVEQGLGEAFF.

This clone was picked up one time. V gene TRBV24-1 combines with J gene TRBJ1-2; D is perhaps TRBD1 (5 bases). The CDR3 has 12 residues. CDR1 and CDR2 (germline): KGHDR, SFDVKD. The V gene lost 7 bases and the J gene lost 5 bases, with 10 bases spanning the gap. This CDR3 is CATSPGWYGYTF. CDR3 DNA sequence: TGTGCCACCAGCCCAGGGTGGTATGGCTACACCTTC.

J is TRBJ1-2 and V is TRBV10-3; D possibly corresponds to TRBD1 (5 bases). Germline V gene data show CDR1 as ENHRY and CDR2 as SYGVKD. Trimming pared 4 bases from V and 3 bases from J, leaving 9 bases between. The CDR3 sequence is 13 residues long. CDR3 protein: CAISGDFYYGYTF. In DNA, the CDR3 is TGTGCCATCAGTGGGGACTTTTACTATGGCTACACCTTC.

This chain uses TRBV10-2 with TRBJ2-5; TRBD2 agrees at 9 bases. V trimming: 6 bases; J trimming: 5 bases; junction bases outside the gene matches: 10. CDR1 and CDR2 from the germline V gene are WSHSY and SAAADI. This CDR3 comprises 15 residues. CDR3 amino acids: CASRRASGDAETQYF. The DNA for the CDR3 is TGCGCCAGCAGGCGGGCTAGCGGGGATGCTGAGACCCAGTACTTC.

The J gene is TRBJ2-2, the V gene TRBV24-1, with 9 bases identical to TRBD1. Germline values: CDR1 KGHDR, CDR2 SFDVKD. The length of the CDR3 is 19 residues. V was clipped by 8 bases and J by 1 base; unmatched bases: 16. The CDR3 reads CATTQPQYRGRRNTGELFF. The CDR3 bases are TGTGCCACCACCCAACCCCAATACAGGGGGCGACGGAACACCGGGGAGCTGTTTTTT.

The rearrangement joins TRBV7-2 to TRBJ1-2, with 7 bases that match TRBD1. The CDR3 consists of 17 residues. J lost 0 bases, V lost 8 bases, and 15 bases had no gene match. Germline V gene data show CDR1 as SGHTA and CDR2 as FQGNSA. The CDR3 spells CASSSSAGQVANYGYTF. The CDR3 bases are TGTGCCAGCTCATCCTCCGCAGGACAGGTAGCTAACTATGGCTACACCTTC. The full variable domain, with the rest looked up from reference TRBV7-2 and TRBJ1-2, is GAGVSQSPSNKVTEKGKDVELRCDPISGHTALYWYRQSLGQGLEFLIYFQGNSAPDKSGLPSDRFSAERTGGSVSTLTIQRTQQEDSAVYLCASSSSAGQVANYGYTFGSGTRLTVV.

The chain combines TRBV5-1 with TRBJ2-5; 12 nucleotides align to TRBD2. The CDR3 runs 15 residues. V was pared by 1 base and J by 4 bases, with 2 bases of the junction left unmatched. Germline V lookup: CDR1 SGHRS, CDR2 YFSETQ. CDR3: CASSLSTSGGETQYF. The CDR3 bases are TGCGCCAGCAGCTTGTCGACTAGCGGGGGAGAGACCCAGTACTTC.

This rearrangement joins TRBV4-2 to TRBJ1-2, with 7 positions matching TRBD1. Germline-derived CDR1 and CDR2 are LGHNA and YNFKEQ. The CDR3 is made up of 15 amino acids. V was pared by 0 bases and J by 8 bases, with 9 bases of the junction left unmatched. CDR3 sequence: CASSQDFTTGMGYTF. In DNA form, the CDR3 reads TGTGCCAGCAGCCAAGATTTTACGACAGGGATGGGCTACACCTTC.

J is TRBJ1-5 and V is TRBV19; D call uncertain. The length of the CDR3 is 12 residues. Germline loops: CDR1 LNHDA, CDR2 SQIVND (reference sequence). V was clipped by 1 base and J by 7 bases, with 5 bases between them. The DNA for the CDR3 is TGTGCCAGTAGTATAGTACAACAGCCCCAGCATTTT. Translating gives CASSIVQQPQHF. Full variable domain (rest looked up from reference TRBV19 and TRBJ1-5): DGGITQSPKYLFRKEGQNVTLSCEQNLNHDAMYWYRQDPGQGLRLIYYSQIVNDFQKGDIAEGYSVSREKKESFPLTVTSAQKNPTAFYLCASSIVQQPQHFGDGTRLSIL.

This clone occurred once. J is TRBJ1-1 and V is TRBV5-6; 8 bases are shared with TRBD1. The CDR3 runs 14 residues. Unmatched junction bases numbered 16, after V lost 5 bases and J lost 13 bases. Germline V gene lookup returns CDR1 SGHDT and CDR2 YYEEEE. CDR3 bases: TGTGCCAGCAGTTTTCGTGTTCAGGGGGCTGAGGGTTTCTTT. Its translation: CASSFRVQGAEGFF.